What follows describes a single T cell receptor beta chain. This sample was included in a study of cytomegalovirus exposure and HLA in healthy donors. V was clipped by 1 base and J by 9 bases; unmatched bases: 12. The CDR3 sequence is 17 residues long. The germline CDR1 and CDR2 sequences are SGHAT and FQDESV (reference sequence). Produced via immunoSEQ multiplex PCR; TCRdb's table is partial and in-frame only. The data hold some 64,000 clones, with about 97% observed a single time. This clonotype originated in a woman in her late teens or twenties in good health and CMV-seropositive. Source material: PBMCs. This chain connects TRBV11-1 to TRBJ2-1; the match to TRBD2 covers 10 bases. The CDR3 DNA is TGTGCCAGCAGCTTAGATCGTCCTAGCGGGAGAGGTAGTGAGCAGTTCTTC. As protein: CASSLDRPSGRGSEQFF.